Below, one TCR beta chain is given with its context. This clonotype appeared many times. No antigen is known for it. No much larger clone exists at a distance of one base, and base qualities are not known. This sample was sequenced with an Illumina HiSeq 2500. Quantitative 5'-RACE with molecular barcodes was used to prepare TCR beta libraries. The authors processed their data as follows. A new computational method based on a probabilistic model of VDJ rearrangement was used to identify disease-linked TCR variants. Through fastp at Q25 and MiXCR, TCRdb rebuilt clones from the public reads, retaining in-frame beta chains. Here each entry gathers all rows of one CDR3 protein and keeps the most common genes and DNA. TCRdb's processing, not the study's, gives the V and J calls here. This sample has around 490,000 distinct CDR3 sequences in its table, and roughly 5.3% of those were observed once. The biggest ten clones account for under 4.5% of the sample.

The data were taken from a study of CD8 T cells in ankylosing spondylitis (dated by TCRdb to 2016 to 2017). Regarding the research as a whole: T cell receptor beta repertoires were profiled in healthy donors and ankylosing spondylitis patients so that disease-linked TCR variants could be found. Peripheral blood was sampled, and synovial fluid was additionally collected from ankylosing spondylitis patients. The whole study cohort included roughly 110 healthy donors and around 24 ankylosing spondylitis patients.

What the research found in general, with its limitations: The disease-linked clones had a CD8+ phenotype and were found at relatively low frequencies in peripheral blood. Blood from ankylosing spondylitis patients appeared to be characterized by a TCR beta motif composed of 7 to 9 highly homologous amino acid variants. Some motif variants had previously been reported in the synovial fluid and blood of reactive arthritis patients, which suggests shared mechanisms of disease initiation. The disease-linked clones were reported as significantly enriched in matched synovial fluid samples from ankylosing spondylitis patients.

V and J are truncated by 4 bases and 5 bases respectively, leaving an intervening sequence of 13 bases. The CDR3 measures 14 amino acids from cysteine to phenylalanine. The CDR3 DNA has 42 bases and is translated from base 1. In the germline V gene, CDR1 corresponds to SGHRS and CDR2 to YFSETQ. What was sequenced was blood, either unsorted or a sorted T cell fraction (not recorded which). This receptor was obtained from a male donor with ankylosing spondylitis. Recombination linked TRBV5-1 to TRBJ2-1, with TRBD1 perhaps the D gene, on 6 matching bases. The CDR3 region has the sequence CASSRRGEHNEQFF. The base sequence is TGCGCCAGCAGCCGCAGGGGAGAGCACAATGAGCAGTTCTTC.